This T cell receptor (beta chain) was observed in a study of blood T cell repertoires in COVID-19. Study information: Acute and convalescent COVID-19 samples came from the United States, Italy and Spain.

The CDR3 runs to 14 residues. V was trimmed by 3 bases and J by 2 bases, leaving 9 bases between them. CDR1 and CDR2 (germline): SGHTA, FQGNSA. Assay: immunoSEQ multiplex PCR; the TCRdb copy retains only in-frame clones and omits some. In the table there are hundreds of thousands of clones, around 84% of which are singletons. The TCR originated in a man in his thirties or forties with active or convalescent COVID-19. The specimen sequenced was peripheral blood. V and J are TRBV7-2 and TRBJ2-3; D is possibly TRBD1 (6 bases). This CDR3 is CASSLQGFTDTQYF. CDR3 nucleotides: TGTGCCAGCAGCTTGCAGGGGTTCACAGATACGCAGTATTTT.